This TCR beta chain came from a study of cytomegalovirus exposure and HLA in healthy donors. As for the study in general: The 90 to 150 validation repertoires matched the roughly 700 first-cohort repertoires in platform, a later analysis reported. General observations from the study: According to a subsequent analysis, TCR clusters identified in the first cohort showed a tendency to co-occur across the approximately 110 validation repertoires. The investigators catalogued about 170 TCR beta chains as cytomegalovirus-associated.

Assay used: immunoSEQ multiplex PCR; TCRdb lists only in-frame clones, some missing. Of 90,000 or so clones listed, 85% are singletons. V dropped 5 bases and J dropped 1 base, with 12 bases sitting between them. This CDR3 spans 15 amino acids. CDR1 is SGHAT, CDR2 FQNNGV, per germline. As for this clone: Its target is unknown.

Sequencing was done on a sample of PBMCs. The sequence derives from a young man in good health and CMV-seropositive. The chain links TRBV11-2 to TRBJ1-3; no reliable D call. CDR3 nucleotide sequence: TGTGCCAGCAGCCGGGTTGGGAGATCTGGAAACACCATATATTTT. Protein product: CASSRVGRSGNTIYF. Together with reference TRBV11-2 and TRBJ1-3, the CDR3 gives the full variable domain: EAGVAQSPRYKIIEKRQSVAFWCNPISGHATLYWYQQILGQGPKLLIQFQNNGVVDDSQLPKDRFSAERLKGVDSTLKIQPAKLEDSAVYLCASSRVGRSGNTIYFGEGSWLTVV.